This T cell receptor beta chain came from a study of CD8+ T cells in alopecia areata. Indicated treatment: oral pan-JAK inhibitor, 5-10 mg twice daily. RNA extraction was followed by reverse transcription into cDNA, which acted as the sequencing template. Using immunoSEQ multiplex PCR, the repertoire was profiled, and TCRdb retains in-frame clones only, with some absent. Here the sample spans a few hundred thousand clones, around two fifths being singletons. The CDR3 has 14 residues. CDR1 is SGDLS and CDR2 is YYNGEE in the germline V gene. With V trimmed by 4 bases and J by 5 bases, 7 bases remained unmatched.

The chain combines TRBV9 with TRBJ2-3; 7 bases match TRBD1. This receptor was identified in a human donor with alopecia areata. The sample was CD4+ T cells sorted from blood, taken between weeks 30 and 35, from a patient treated with tofacitinib. This chain's CDR3 is CASSRGGSGDTQYF. The CDR3 DNA reads as TGTGCCAGCAGCAGAGGGGGCTCGGGAGATACGCAGTATTTT. Variable domain in full (rest from reference TRBV9 and TRBJ2-3): DSGVTQTPKHLITATGQRVTLRCSPRSGDLSVYWYQQSLDQGLQFLIQYYNGEERAKGNILERFSAQQFPDLHSELNLSSLELGDSALYFCASSRGGSGDTQYFGPGTRLTVL.